One sample yielded the 20 T cell receptor beta chains listed below, sequenced in a study of T-cell memory formation after mild COVID-19. TCRdb re-called the 5' RACE reads with MiXCR, one entry per CDR3 protein. This table has about 340,000 distinct CDR3 sequences, more than 15% appearing once. Sequences were obtained from PBMCs or a T cell subset sorted from them (not recorded which). These receptors originate from a man between 18 and 29 years old who had mild COVID-19 (a few samples of this study predate the infection). Cell type and time point are not known.

This clonotype was detected a few times. The rearrangement joins TRBV19 to TRBJ2-1; 8 bases map to TRBD2. The V gene end was trimmed by 7 bases and the J gene end by 3 bases; junction bases not matched to a gene: 5. Germline V CDR1 and CDR2: LNHDA, SQIVND (reference sequence). The CDR3 length is 14 residues. DNA of the CDR3: TGTGCCAGTACCGGCGGGGGGTTCTACAATGAGCAGTTCTTC. It translates to CASTGGGFYNEQFF.

The V gene is TRBV20-1, the J gene TRBJ2-7; 9 bases align to TRBD1. The CDR3 is 13 amino acids. The germline V gene encodes CDR1 DFQATT and CDR2 SNEGSKA (reference sequence). CDR3 coding DNA: TGCAGAGCGGAACAGGGGGCTCCTTACGAGCAGTACGTC. Amino acids: CRAEQGAPYEQYV.

Only a few counts were recorded for this clonotype. The V call is TRBV6-2 or TRBV6-3, the J call TRBJ2-5, with 10 positions matching TRBD2. CDR1 MNHEY and CDR2 SVGEGT come from the germline V gene. The CDR3 runs 17 residues. Germline trimming cut 8 bases from V and 0 bases from J; bases unmatched to any gene: 12. The CDR3 sequence: CASLSSGGYPDQETQYF. CDR3 coding DNA: TGTGCCAGCCTATCTAGCGGGGGCTATCCCGACCAAGAGACCCAGTACTTC.

This clonotype was counted a few times. The chain carries TRBV3-1 and TRBJ1-1; D is perhaps TRBD1 (5 bases). Trimming took off 5 bases at V and 6 bases at J, with 13 bases between the two ends. This CDR3 contains 13 residues. Germline CDR1 and CDR2: LGHDT and YNNKEL (reference sequence). The CDR3 sequence is CASSNTPGAEAFF. CDR3 bases: TGTGCCAGCAGCAACACCCCGGGGGCTGAAGCTTTCTTT.

This clonotype is labeled medium-sized. This chain's CDR3 is CASSRYEGGYSNQPQHF. The CDR3 coding sequence is TGTGCCAGCAGCCGTTACGAGGGCGGTTATAGCAATCAGCCCCAGCATTTT. The chain carries TRBV7-9 and TRBJ1-5, with no clear D. Between the trimmed V and J ends, which lost 5 bases and 0 bases, there was a span of 17 bases. CDR1 is SEHNR and CDR2 is FQNEAQ in the germline V gene (reference sequence). This CDR3 has 17 residues.

This rearrangement joins TRBV6-5 to TRBJ2-7, with TRBD1 matching over 9 bases. Trimming cost V 6 bases and J 0 bases; bases outside gene matches: 12. Germline V gene lookup returns CDR1 MNHEY and CDR2 SVGAGI. The CDR3 has 17 residues. The CDR3 spells CASSRSPGTGSSYEQYV. The DNA of the CDR3 is TGTGCCAGCAGCCGAAGTCCGGGGACAGGGAGCTCCTACGAGCAGTACGTC.

In its sample, this clonotype was seen a few times. The rearrangement joins TRBV11-1 to TRBJ2-2; weak D call: TRBD2 (6 bases). Per the germline V gene, CDR1 is SGHAT and CDR2 is FQDESV (reference sequence). The CDR3 runs 14 residues. The ends were cut back, 3 bases at V and 6 bases at J, with 11 bases in the middle. CDR3 region: CASSFRASAGELFF. As DNA, the CDR3 is TGTGCCAGCAGCTTTCGCGCTAGCGCCGGGGAGCTGTTTTTT. Filled out from reference TRBV11-1 and TRBJ2-2, the complete variable domain reads EAEVAQSPRYKITEKSQAVAFWCDPISGHATLYWYRQILGQGPELLVQFQDESVVDDSQLPKDRFSAERLKGVDSTLKIQPAELGDSAMYLCASSFRASAGELFFGEGSRLTVL.

The rearrangement links TRBV5-1 to TRBJ2-2, with TRBD1 matching 7 bases. The CDR3 extends over 14 amino acids. Germline V gives CDR1 SGHRS, CDR2 YFSETQ. Germline trimming cut 8 bases from V and 0 bases from J; bases unmatched to any gene: 4. The CDR3: CARGQRPNTGELFF. CDR3 coding DNA: TGCGCCAGGGGACAGAGACCGAACACCGGGGAGCTGTTTTTT.

There are a few counts of this clonotype. The chain recombines TRBV7-2 with TRBJ1-1; maybe TRBD1 (5 bases). In germline, CDR1 is SGHTA, CDR2 FQGNSA. The CDR3 totals 13 residues. The ends were cut back, 4 bases at V and 4 bases at J, with 10 bases in the middle. This CDR3 reads CASSSQGGTEAFF. The DNA of the CDR3 is TGTGCCAGCAGCTCTCAGGGAGGCACTGAAGCTTTCTTT.

The chain uses TRBV10-3 and TRBJ2-5, with D hard to call. The ends were cut back, 0 bases at V and 5 bases at J, with 10 bases in the middle. The CDR3 has 14 residues. Germline V gene data show CDR1 as ENHRY and CDR2 as SYGVKD. The CDR3 sequence: CAISESTLGETQYF. CDR3 DNA: TGTGCCATCAGTGAGTCGACGCTGGGTGAGACCCAGTACTTC.

This clonotype has a count of ten or more. The chain recombines TRBV7-2 with TRBJ2-3; TRBD2 agrees at 10 bases. This CDR3 contains 14 residues. The junction had 5 bases not matched to a gene; V was cut back by 1 base and J by 10 bases. Per the germline V gene, CDR1 is SGHTA and CDR2 is FQGNSA. In nucleotides, the CDR3 is TGTGCCAGCAGCTTAGAGGCTACTAGCGGGGCGCAGTATTTT. Its protein is CASSLEATSGAQYF.

This clonotype was recorded at least ten times. V is TRBV6-1 and J is TRBJ2-3; tentatively, D is TRBD1 (5 bases). V was shortened by 6 bases and J by 11 bases, with 12 bases between the two germline ends. The CDR3 contains 11 residues. Germline V CDR1 and CDR2: MNHNS, SASEGT. For the CDR3, the DNA is TGTGCCAGCAGAGCCATAGGGGAGCAGTATTTT. Protein: CASRAIGEQYF.

In this sample, this clonotype turned up a few times. V and J are TRBV18 and TRBJ2-5; D unclear. Germline values: CDR1 KGHSH, CDR2 LQKENI. This CDR3 contains 14 residues. The germline V and J ends were trimmed by 4 bases and 4 bases, with 13 bases remaining between them. CDR3 sequence reads: CASSRIRGPETQYF. In nucleotides, the CDR3 is TGTGCCAGCTCACGAATCCGAGGACCAGAGACCCAGTACTTC.

This clonotype was detected only a few times. This chain joins TRBV21-1 and TRBJ2-7. TRBV21-1 is tagged as a pseudogene. The CDR3 totals 13 residues. The CDR3 DNA is TGTGCCACCTTTCAGGACAGCTCCTACGAGCAGTACGTC. It yields the protein CATFQDSSYEQYV.

The sample holds a few counts of this clonotype. The rearrangement uses TRBV30 and TRBJ2-4; a possible D gene is TRBD2 (5 bases). V was pared by 0 bases and J by 11 bases, with 20 bases between. Germline V gene lookup returns CDR1 GTSNPN and CDR2 SVGIG (reference sequence). The CDR3 sequence is 15 residues long. The CDR3 region is CAWSVLGGVLSLQYF. In DNA, the CDR3 is TGTGCCTGGAGTGTACTAGGCGGCGTCCTTTCGCTTCAGTACTTC.

This clonotype was counted a few times. CDR3 sequence: CASSYTARRTDTQYF. The CDR3 region has the DNA TGTGCCAGCAGTTACACGGCCAGGCGCACAGATACGCAGTATTTT. This rearrangement joins TRBV6-5 to TRBJ2-3, with unresolved D. CDR3 length: 15 residues. Germline V gene data show CDR1 as MNHEY and CDR2 as SVGAGI. V lost 2 bases and J 1 base, leaving 10 bases between the germline ends.

V usage is TRBV7-9 and J usage is TRBJ2-7, with D possibly TRBD1 on 5 matching bases. Germline CDR1 is SEHNR and CDR2 is FQNEAQ (reference sequence). This CDR3 region has 13 residues. Trimming removed 5 bases at V and 0 bases at J, with 8 bases between. Here the CDR3 DNA reads TGTGCCAGCAGCGATGACAGCTCCTACGAGCAGTACTTC. Translated, it gives CASSDDSSYEQYF.

CDR3 in amino acids: CASSQDLTRGGIQETQYF. Here the CDR3 DNA reads TGTGCCAGCAGCCAAGATCTCACCAGAGGTGGCATCCAAGAGACCCAGTACTTC. The chain has TRBV4-2 and TRBJ2-5; D is undetermined. The germline V gene encodes CDR1 LGHNA and CDR2 YNFKEQ. With 0 bases removed from V and 1 base from J, the gap between germline ends came to 18 bases. The CDR3 runs to 18 residues.

This chain uses TRBV10-2 with TRBJ1-5; the D gene is possibly TRBD1 (6 bases). V gave up 7 bases and J gave up 6 bases, with 16 bases separating them. Germline CDR1 and CDR2: WSHSY and SAAADI. The CDR3 is made up of 14 amino acids. The CDR3 nucleotides read TGCGCCAGCACCCCCGCCGGGGGCGGTCAGCCCCAGCATTTT. Protein: CASTPAGGGQPQHF.

This clonotype was detected a few times. The CDR3 region is CASSVEWSGNTIYF. The DNA for the CDR3 is TGTGCCAGCAGCGTAGAGTGGTCTGGAAACACCATATATTTT. This chain uses TRBV9 with TRBJ1-3; D uncertain. Trimming pared 0 bases from V and 1 base from J, leaving 5 bases between. The germline V gene has CDR1 SGDLS and CDR2 YYNGEE. CDR3 length equals 14 residues.